This entry describes one T cell receptor beta chain. This sample was taken from a study of early T cells in non-severe SARS-CoV-2 infection. CDR1 and CDR2 from the germline V gene are SGHVS and FQNEAQ. The CDR3 has 16 residues. Trimming took off 5 bases at V and 4 bases at J, with 17 bases between the two ends. Individual cDNA molecules were tagged with unique molecular identifiers, the study reported. TCRdb ran MiXCR on the 5' RACE reads and lists one entry per CDR3 protein. The sample includes 85,000 to 100,000 distinct CDR3 sequences, 8% to 13% seen only once; the top ten take approximately 4.7%. This TCR derives from an adult who was a healthcare worker with PCR-confirmed SARS-CoV-2 infection or an uninfected control (not recorded which). The source was whole blood, collected at baseline. This rearrangement joins TRBV7-8 to TRBJ2-2; D might be TRBD1 (5 bases). CDR3: CASSPRAGLGTGELFF. The CDR3 DNA is TGTGCCAGCAGCCCAAGGGCAGGGTTGGGCACCGGGGAGCTGTTTTTT.